Below, 15 T cell receptor beta chains from the same sample are listed, as sequenced in a study of siplizumab effects on memory and regulatory T cells. Sequencing used immunoSEQ multiplex PCR; TCRdb keeps in-frame clones, though not all of them. The sample shows around 61,000 clones, just over 95% of them seen only once. The sample was naive CD8+ T cells sorted from blood. The origin of the receptors is a human donor in good health.

The table lists this clone with a count of one. This sequence joins TRBV5-1 and TRBJ2-1; TRBD2 matches 8 bases. The length of the CDR3 is 16 residues. Germline V CDR1 and CDR2: SGHRS, YFSETQ. Unmatched junction bases numbered 5, after V lost 2 bases and J lost 1 base. CDR3 sequence: CASSFAGGISYNEQFF. Written as DNA, the CDR3 is TGCGCCAGCAGCTTCGCGGGAGGAATTTCCTACAATGAGCAGTTCTTC.

The chain recombines TRBV15 with TRBJ2-5; 7 nucleotides agree with TRBD2. The V segment lost 8 bases and the J segment 4 bases; nucleotides outside the gene matches: 10. Germline CDR1 reads LNHNV; CDR2 reads YYDKDF (reference sequence). The CDR3 length is 14 residues. The CDR3 region has the DNA TGTGCCACCGGGGCTAGCGGAGTGGGAGAGACCCAGTACTTC. Amino acids: CATGASGVGETQYF.

V and J are TRBV9 and TRBJ2-2; 9 nucleotides line up with TRBD1. The germline gives CDR1 SGDLS, CDR2 YYNGEE. V lost 3 bases, J lost 2 bases, and 8 bases stayed unmatched. The CDR3 runs 17 residues. DNA of the CDR3: TGTGCCAGCAGCGACCCTCGGACAGGGGAAAACACCGGGGAGCTGTTTTTT. Translated: CASSDPRTGENTGELFF.

The CDR3 nucleotides read TGTGCCAGCAGCAGCCGGGACTCGTCCTACGAGCAGTACTTC. It translates to CASSSRDSSYEQYF. The genes are TRBV13 and TRBJ2-7, with D possibly matching TRBD2 (6 bases). Germline V gene sequence: CDR1 PRHDT, CDR2 FYEKMQ (reference sequence). The CDR3 extends over 14 amino acids. Trimming removed 5 bases from V and 1 base from J, with 12 bases in between.

V is TRBV27 and J is TRBJ2-2, with D maybe TRBD1 (6 bases). Germline V gene lookup returns CDR1 MNHEY and CDR2 SMNVEV (reference sequence). Trimming removed 6 bases from V and 5 bases from J, with 10 bases in between. This CDR3 is 13 amino acids long. The CDR3 loop reads CASSETGTGELFF. The CDR3 DNA follows: TGTGCCAGCAGCGAGACAGGAACCGGGGAGCTGTTTTTT.

V and J are TRBV9 and TRBJ2-5; the match to TRBD1 covers 9 bases. The better agreement between TRBJ2-7 and the DNA end casts doubt on the J call. The CDR3 contains 15 residues. Germline assignment: CDR1 SGDLS and CDR2 YYNGEE. The CDR3, as DNA: TGTGCCAGCAGCCCTAGGGGGACAGGGACCTACGAGCAGTACTTC. This translates into CASSPRGTGTYEQYF.

This clone was counted a single time. The gene calls are TRBV10-3 and TRBJ2-1, with TRBD1 matching over 9 bases. The ends lost 6 bases at V and 1 base at J; junction bases unmatched: 7. Germline CDR1 is ENHRY and CDR2 is SYGVKD. The CDR3 loop spans 16 amino acids. This CDR3 is CAIRPDRGMSYNEQFF. The CDR3 DNA sequence: TGTGCCATCAGACCGGACAGGGGAATGTCCTACAATGAGCAGTTCTTC.

The chain has TRBV28 and TRBJ2-1; 16 bases are a match to TRBD2. Per germline, CDR1 MDHEN and CDR2 SYDVKM. Germline trimming cut 5 bases from V and 5 bases from J; bases unmatched to any gene: 6. This CDR3 spans 17 amino acids. CDR3 residues: CASSLGLAGGPHNEQFF. Written as DNA, the CDR3 is TGTGCCAGCAGTCTGGGACTAGCGGGAGGGCCTCACAATGAGCAGTTCTTC.

The J gene is TRBJ2-7, the V gene TRBV29-1, with D perhaps matching TRBD1 (7 bases). Germline CDR1 is SQVTM and CDR2 is ANQGSEA. The CDR3 loop spans 12 amino acids. V was trimmed by 6 bases and J by 5 bases, leaving 14 bases between them. The CDR3 DNA follows: TGCAGCGTACTAGGGGGCGGGAACGAGCAGTACTTC. As protein: CSVLGGGNEQYF.

This chain uses TRBV7-9 with TRBJ1-1; D is uncertain. V dropped 1 base and J dropped 10 bases, with 13 bases sitting between them. The CDR3 length is 13 residues. Germline loops: CDR1 SEHNR, CDR2 FQNEAQ (reference sequence). CDR3 protein: CASSLGLAGVAFF. CDR3 nucleotides: TGTGCCAGCAGCTTAGGCCTGGCCGGGGTAGCTTTCTTT.

This clone has a single count. The chain combines TRBV21-1 with TRBJ2-7; TRBD2, as called in the table, went unchecked against the DNA. TRBV21-1 is listed as a pseudogene. The CDR3 has 13 residues. The CDR3 DNA reads as TGTGCCAGCAGCAGCCGAGGGCCTTTCGAGCAGTACTTC. Its protein is CASSSRGPFEQYF.

This chain joins TRBV27 and TRBJ2-6; D unresolved. The CDR3 contains 15 residues. Trimming shortened V by 5 bases and J by 0 bases, and 8 bases separated the two germline ends. Germline V gene sequence: CDR1 MNHEY, CDR2 SMNVEV (reference sequence). This CDR3 reads CASSTPGSGANVLTF. The CDR3 coding sequence is TGTGCCAGCAGTACACCGGGCTCTGGGGCCAACGTCCTGACTTTC.

This chain connects TRBV11-3 to TRBJ1-1; D remains ambiguous. This CDR3 is built from 11 residues. The germline CDR1 and CDR2 sequences are SGHNT and YENEEA. V was pared by 2 bases and J by 6 bases, with 4 bases between. CDR3 protein: CASSLSSEAFF. The CDR3 region has the DNA TGTGCCAGCAGCTTATCTTCTGAAGCTTTCTTT.

The chain employs TRBV11-3 and TRBJ2-7, with a tentative D call TRBD2 (6 bases). The CDR3 has 14 residues. Germline CDR1 and CDR2: SGHNT and YENEEA. Trimming pared 4 bases from V and 1 base from J, leaving 11 bases between. The CDR3 loop is CASSYPGLSYEQYF. CDR3 nucleotide sequence: TGTGCCAGCAGCTACCCGGGACTTTCCTACGAGCAGTACTTC.

The genes are TRBV28 and TRBJ2-7; the D gene is possibly TRBD1 (6 bases). Trimming cost V 6 bases and J 3 bases, with 15 bases left between them. Germline lookup yields CDR1 MDHEN and CDR2 SYDVKM. CDR3 length equals 14 residues. CDR3: CASRPQGGGYEQYF. The CDR3 nucleotides are TGTGCCAGCAGGCCACAGGGCGGCGGCTACGAGCAGTACTTC.